The T cell receptor beta chain under discussion was sequenced for a study of blood T cells in healthy people across ages. Primers used in a second PCR of roughly 6 to 11 cycles were a sample-barcoded 5' primer and a J-beta primer mix. Each cDNA was tagged by a template-switch adaptor containing 12 random nucleotides. TCRdb analysed the 5' RACE reads with MiXCR anew, one entry per CDR3 protein. The sample yields 1,500,000 or so distinct CDR3 sequences, roughly 64% seen once. The study recruited healthy Caucasian donors from Russia who were aged roughly 6 to 95. General study findings and limits: Older individuals had lower TCR beta diversity per million T cells (the decline was roughly linear). Percentage of naive T cells showed a strong correlation with TCR beta diversity.

Concerning this clonotype: Its matching antigen is unknown.

Sequencing used blood. This clonotype was sampled from a man in his late teens or twenties in good health.

The CDR3 is CATSRAGRRLDEQYF. CDR3 in DNA: TGTGCCACCAGCAGAGCGGGAAGAAGACTCGACGAGCAGTACTTC. This chain joins TRBV15 and TRBJ2-7; D perhaps matches TRBD2 (5 bases). V was clipped by 1 base and J by 5 bases, with 15 bases between them. The CDR3 has 15 amino acids. Germline V gives CDR1 LNHNV, CDR2 YYDKDF (reference sequence).